What follows are 5 T cell receptor beta chains derived from one specimen sequenced in a study of blood T cell repertoires in COVID-19. Method: immunoSEQ multiplex PCR; TCRdb's copy keeps in-frame clones and lacks some. Of 300,000 to 400,000 clones in the sample, around 87% were seen once. What was sequenced was peripheral blood. The receptors stem from a woman aged 50 to 65 who had recovered from COVID-19.

V and J are TRBV28 and TRBJ2-3; D is possibly TRBD1 (6 bases). CDR1 is MDHEN and CDR2 is SYDVKM in the germline V gene. Trimming stripped 5 bases from V and 5 bases from J, with 26 bases between. This CDR3 is 18 amino acids long. The DNA of the CDR3 is TGTGCCAGCAGTGGCGTATACCCGGGACAAGGGGAAATAGATACGCAGTATTTT. This gives the protein CASSGVYPGQGEIDTQYF.

The chain combines TRBV28 with TRBJ2-1; TRBD2 matches 8 bases. The germline V gene has CDR1 MDHEN and CDR2 SYDVKM. This CDR3 contains 17 residues. The V gene end was trimmed by 0 bases and the J gene end by 5 bases; junction bases not matched to a gene: 9. The CDR3: CASSLWTLAGFNNEQFF. The CDR3 nucleotides are TGTGCCAGCAGTTTATGGACCCTAGCGGGCTTTAACAATGAGCAGTTCTTC.

CDR3 region: CASSATGGSPYEQYF. The CDR3 DNA sequence: TGTGCCAGCAGCGCCACAGGGGGATCCCCCTACGAGCAGTACTTC. The chain links TRBV5-5 to TRBJ2-7; 8 bases align to TRBD1. The germline CDR1 and CDR2 sequences are SGHKS and YYEKEE (reference sequence). V trimming: 4 bases; J trimming: 2 bases; junction bases outside the gene matches: 8. The CDR3 covers 15 residues.

The chain recombines TRBV19 with TRBJ2-2; maybe TRBD2 (6 bases). Between the trimmed V and J ends, which lost 1 base and 4 bases, there was a span of 10 bases. This CDR3 comprises 15 residues. CDR1 and CDR2 (germline): LNHDA, SQIVND (reference sequence). CDR3 bases: TGTGCCAGTAGTATAGCGGCGGGGAGCACCGGGGAGCTGTTTTTT. Translating gives CASSIAAGSTGELFF. The complete variable domain, with remaining parts taken from reference TRBV19 and TRBJ2-2, reads DGGITQSPKYLFRKEGQNVTLSCEQNLNHDAMYWYRQDPGQGLRLIYYSQIVNDFQKGDIAEGYSVSREKKESFPLTVTSAQKNPTAFYLCASSIAAGSTGELFFGEGSRLTVL.

The chain is built from TRBV29-1 and TRBJ1-1; D is uncertain. The CDR3 extends over 12 amino acids. Germline V gives CDR1 SQVTM, CDR2 ANQGSEA. Trimming took 5 bases from V and 5 from J, leaving 12 bases between them. Written as DNA, the CDR3 is TGCAGCGTTTCCCCCAGCGGGACTGAAGCTTTCTTT. The encoded protein is CSVSPSGTEAFF.